Presented here are 21 T cell receptor beta chains from one specimen sequenced in a study of metastatic and nonmetastatic thyroid tumors. TCRdb used MiXCR to call clones anew from the PCR reads. This sample has 15,000 to 20,000 clones, with approximately 24% found just once. Patients were all untreated before their thyroid surgery. Sequencing was performed on adjacent normal tissue. Source of these receptors: a female donor with papillary thyroid cancer or a benign thyroid nodule (not recorded which). Some clones in this sample may be carry-over from other donors' samples.

With respect to this clone: A single base separates this from a much larger clone, so it may be a read error. The chain employs TRBV27 and TRBJ2-1, with 9 bases fitting TRBD2. The CDR3 extends over 16 amino acids. Germline values: CDR1 MNHEY, CDR2 SMNVEV (reference sequence). V lost 8 bases to trimming and J lost 4 bases; unmatched junction nucleotides: 12. CDR3: CASDLSGLAFYNEQFF. For the CDR3, the DNA is TGTGCCAGCGATTTGTCGGGACTAGCTTTTTACAATGAGCAGTTCTTC.

The chain couples TRBV20-1 to TRBJ1-2, with 7 bases identical to TRBD1. The CDR3 runs 14 residues. The V gene's germline CDR1 is DFQATT and CDR2 SNEGSKA (reference sequence). V shed 4 bases, J shed 5 bases, and the junction held 10 bases outside the gene matches. The CDR3 DNA reads as TGCAGTGCTAATCGTGCCGGGACAGTGTATGGCTACACCTTC. As protein: CSANRAGTVYGYTF.

The chain employs TRBV12-3 or TRBV12-4 and TRBJ2-3; the D gene could be TRBD1 or TRBD2 (6 bases each). Trimming left V 5 bases short and J 0 bases short, with 12 bases between. The CDR3 consists of 15 residues. The CDR3 nucleotides are TGTGCCAGCAGTACGACTAGGGGGAGCACAGATACGCAGTATTTT. Its translation is CASSTTRGSTDTQYF.

This clone has a handful of counts. This sequence joins TRBV11-1 and TRBJ2-3, with D uncertain. Germline CDR1 reads SGHAT; CDR2 reads FQDESV (reference sequence). The CDR3 loop spans 16 amino acids. Trimming cost V 1 base and J 0 bases, with 11 bases left between them. DNA for the CDR3: TGTGCCAGCAGCTTAGTCGTCGGTGGCAGCACAGATACGCAGTATTTT. Translating gives CASSLVVGGSTDTQYF.

With respect to this clone: The missing conserved phenylalanine or tryptophan at the end of this CDR3 makes a read error likely. The DNA is omitted, as the CDR3 cannot be located on it reliably, and the CDR3 follows TCRdb's listing. The chain employs TRBV2 and TRBJ2-7; the D segment call TRBD1 is taken from the table without a DNA check. Germline V gene lookup returns CDR1 SNHLY and CDR2 FYNNEI. The CDR3 numbers 13 amino acids, ends counted. CDR3 in amino acids: CASKGASSYEQNL.

The sample holds many counts of this clone. V is TRBV18 and J is TRBJ2-3; D remains ambiguous. This CDR3 spans 15 amino acids. V shed 0 bases and J shed 2 bases, with 9 bases lying between them. Germline CDR1 KGHSH, CDR2 LQKENI. The CDR3 here is CASSPPLAATDTQYF. The CDR3 DNA is TGTGCCAGCTCACCACCCCTGGCAGCCACAGATACGCAGTATTTT.

The chain employs TRBV5-1 and TRBJ2-7; tentative D call: TRBD2 (5 bases). This CDR3 has 14 residues. V lost 0 bases to trimming and J lost 2 bases, with 9 bases between them. Germline assignment: CDR1 SGHRS and CDR2 YFSETQ. The CDR3 DNA is TGCGCCAGCAGCTTGGAGGGAGCTACCTACGAGCAGTACTTC. Encoded protein: CASSLEGATYEQYF.

This chain joins TRBV27 and TRBJ2-7, with D possibly being TRBD2 (5 bases). The CDR3 is 13 residues long. The germline V gene has CDR1 MNHEY and CDR2 SMNVEV (reference sequence). Trimming took off 6 bases at V and 2 bases at J, with 11 bases between the two ends. The CDR3 protein is CASRTLAAYEQYF. DNA of the CDR3: TGTGCCAGCAGGACGCTAGCTGCCTACGAGCAGTACTTC.

The genes are TRBV7-2 and TRBJ1-1; D call uncertain. CDR1 is SGHTA, CDR2 FQGNSA, per germline. V was trimmed by 1 base and J by 1 base, leaving 10 bases between them. The CDR3 covers 15 residues. The CDR3 is CASSLERYGNTEAFF. The CDR3 DNA sequence: TGTGCCAGCAGCTTAGAAAGGTACGGGAACACTGAAGCTTTCTTT.

This clone was counted only a few times. The chain couples TRBV3-1 to TRBJ1-4; tentatively, D is TRBD1 (6 bases). V dropped 7 bases and J dropped 5 bases, with 23 bases sitting between them. Germline CDR1 reads LGHDT; CDR2 reads YNNKEL (reference sequence). The CDR3 length is 17 residues. CDR3 amino acids: CASIKLSEDSRNEKLFF. The CDR3 coding sequence is TGTGCCAGCATCAAATTGTCTGAGGACAGCCGCAATGAAAAACTGTTTTTT.

The CDR3 sequence: CSASRGEGSQPQHF. CDR3 DNA sequence: TGCAGTGCCAGCAGAGGGGAGGGCAGTCAGCCCCAGCATTTT. The chain recombines TRBV20-1 with TRBJ1-5; D perhaps matches TRBD1 (5 bases). V dropped 6 bases and J dropped 6 bases, with 18 bases sitting between them. Per the germline V gene, CDR1 is DFQATT and CDR2 is SNEGSKA (reference sequence). The CDR3 has 14 residues.

About this clone itself: Without the conserved terminal phenylalanine or tryptophan, this CDR3 likely stems from a read error. Because the CDR3's place on the DNA is in doubt, the DNA is left out and the CDR3 is given as listed by TCRdb. The gene calls are TRBV28 and TRBJ2-7; the table's TRBD2 call for D was not verified on the DNA. The CDR3 is 14 amino acids in total, end residues counted. Germline V gene data show CDR1 as MDHEN and CDR2 as SYDVKM. CDR3 loop: CASSRLAQYHEQLL.

This clone was counted many times. This sample includes further DNA sequences coding for the same CDR3. The CDR3, as DNA: TGTGCCAGCAGTTTAGGTTTGAGGAATGAGCAGTTCTTC. It specifies CASSLGLRNEQFF. The chain employs TRBV12-3 or TRBV12-4 and TRBJ2-1; D is uncertain. V was clipped by 1 base and J by 7 bases, with 8 bases between them. This CDR3 has 13 residues.

V and J are TRBV12-3 or TRBV12-4 and TRBJ1-2, with TRBD1 matching over 8 bases. J was trimmed by 4 bases and V by 4 bases; bases with no gene match: 2. The CDR3 length is 13 residues. CDR3 amino acids: CASSWTGTYGYTF. The CDR3 DNA is TGTGCCAGCAGTTGGACAGGGACCTATGGCTACACCTTC.

The rearrangement uses TRBV20-1 and TRBJ2-6, with D unresolved. CDR1 and CDR2 (germline): DFQATT, SNEGSKA (reference sequence). The CDR3 loop spans 13 amino acids. Deletions cut 6 bases from V and 8 bases from J, with 14 bases between. CDR3 sequence (DNA): TGCAGTGCCGTCCAGCCTTGGTCCAACGTCCTGACTTTC. Translation gives CSAVQPWSNVLTF.

In the case of this clone: Sequence at one end of the junction differs from germline and may be a read error. V usage is TRBV24-1 and J usage is TRBJ2-2; D perhaps matches TRBD2 (5 bases). CDR1 and CDR2 from the germline V gene are KGHDR and SFDVKD. The CDR3 is 13 amino acids. For the CDR3, the DNA is TGTGCCACCCGCTCGACCCACACCGGGGAGCTGCTTTTT. It yields the protein CATRSTHTGELLF.

This clone was found many times. The rearrangement joins TRBV20-1 to TRBJ2-3; 16 bases line up with TRBD2. V shed 8 bases and J 1 base; nucleotides not matched to a gene: 6. Germline assignment: CDR1 DFQATT and CDR2 SNEGSKA (reference sequence). The CDR3 has 16 residues. The CDR3 coding sequence is TGCAGTCTGGGACTAGCGGGAGGGTCGGGCACAGATACGCAGTATTTT. Protein sequence: CSLGLAGGSGTDTQYF.

This clone was counted only a few times. This chain connects TRBV19 to TRBJ2-3; TRBD1 is a possible D gene (5 bases). This CDR3 contains 15 residues. The germline V gene has CDR1 LNHDA and CDR2 SQIVND (reference sequence). V was clipped by 5 bases and J by 2 bases, with 14 bases between them. CDR3 residues: CASSVHGAITDTQYF. CDR3 nucleotide sequence: TGTGCCAGTAGTGTACATGGGGCGATCACAGATACGCAGTATTTT.

The V and J genes are TRBV2 and TRBJ2-2; D is perhaps TRBD1 (6 bases). V was pared by 6 bases and J by 7 bases, with 15 bases between. The germline V gene has CDR1 SNHLY and CDR2 FYNNEI. The length of the CDR3 is 14 residues. The chain's CDR3 is CASRGARAGGELFF. The CDR3, as DNA: TGTGCCAGCAGGGGGGCGAGGGCCGGCGGGGAGCTGTTTTTT.

The chain combines TRBV11-2 with TRBJ1-2; maybe TRBD1 (5 bases). The V end lost 1 base, the J end lost 5 bases, and 17 bases lay between the germline ends. CDR3 length equals 16 residues. Germline CDR1 and CDR2: SGHAT and FQNNGV. The CDR3 nucleotides are TGTGCCAGCAGCTTAGGGGAGCAGGGACGGTTATATGGCTACACCTTC. Its translation is CASSLGEQGRLYGYTF.

V gene TRBV5-6 combines with J gene TRBJ2-7; a possible D gene is TRBD1 (5 bases). V lost 0 bases and J lost 3, with 10 bases in between. Germline CDR1 SGHDT, CDR2 YYEEEE. The CDR3 totals 14 residues. CDR3 in DNA: TGTGCCAGCAGCTTGGCAGGACACATCTACGAGCAGTACTTC. Translating it yields CASSLAGHIYEQYF.